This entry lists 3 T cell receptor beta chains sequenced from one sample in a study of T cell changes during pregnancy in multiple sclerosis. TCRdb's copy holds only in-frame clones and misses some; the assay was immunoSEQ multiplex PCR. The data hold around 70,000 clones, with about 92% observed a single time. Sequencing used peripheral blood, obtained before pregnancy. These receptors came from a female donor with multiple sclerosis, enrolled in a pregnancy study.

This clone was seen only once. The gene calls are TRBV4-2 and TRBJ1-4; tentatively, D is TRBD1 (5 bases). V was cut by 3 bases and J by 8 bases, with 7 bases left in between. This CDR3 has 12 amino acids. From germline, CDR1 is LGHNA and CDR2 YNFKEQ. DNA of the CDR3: TGTGCCAGCAGCCAGGGGGGGGAAAAACTGTTTTTT. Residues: CASSQGGEKLFF.

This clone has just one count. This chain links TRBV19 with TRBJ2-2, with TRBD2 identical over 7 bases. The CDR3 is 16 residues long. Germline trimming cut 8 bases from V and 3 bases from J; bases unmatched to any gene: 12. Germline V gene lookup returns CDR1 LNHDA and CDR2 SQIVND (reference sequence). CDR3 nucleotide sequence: TGTGCCAGTCGGCGGTGGCGGGAGAGGGACACCGGGGAGCTGTTTTTT. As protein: CASRRWRERDTGELFF.

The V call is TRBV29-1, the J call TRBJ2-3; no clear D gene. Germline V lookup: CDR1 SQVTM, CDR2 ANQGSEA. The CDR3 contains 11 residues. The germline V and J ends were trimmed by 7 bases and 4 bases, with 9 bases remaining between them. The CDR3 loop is CSAQTSDTQYF. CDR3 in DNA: TGCAGCGCCCAAACTTCAGATACGCAGTATTTT.